The following is a T cell receptor (beta chain) sequence with its context. This entry belongs to a study of blood T cell repertoires in COVID-19. On the study more broadly: Acute and convalescent COVID-19 samples came from the United States, Italy and Spain. T cells, B-cell-depleted T cells, or PBMCs supplied cDNA or gDNA.

The CDR3 spans 16 residues. Trimming took off 3 bases at V and 0 bases at J, with 14 bases between the two ends. CDR1 and CDR2 (germline): KGHSH, LQKENI. Authors' data handling: By means of reference gene primer amplification, nucleated cell counts were estimated. Sequencing used immunoSEQ multiplex PCR; TCRdb keeps in-frame clones, though not all of them. V and J calls and clone size are those listed in that table; D and trimming were worked out from the DNA. The sample lists approximately 260,000 clones; around 82% were seen once. The specimen sequenced was peripheral blood. The clonotype comes from a woman of 80 years or more with active or convalescent COVID-19. This chain connects TRBV18 to TRBJ1-2, with D perhaps matching TRBD1 (6 bases). CDR3 in amino acids: CASSPAGTTANYGYTF. CDR3 sequence (DNA): TGTGCCAGCTCACCGGCCGGGACAACGGCTAACTATGGCTACACCTTC.